Described below is a single T cell receptor beta chain sequence and its context. Its antigen remains unknown. The data derive from a study of cytomegalovirus exposure and HLA in healthy donors. Whole-study findings and limits: Presence/absence comparisons presumed near-even sequencing depth among donors.

Amplification used 60 Vbeta primers and 13 Jbeta primers. The table came from immunoSEQ multiplex PCR; TCRdb's copy has only in-frame clones and leaves some out. The profile shows fewer than 250,000 clones, approximately 83% of them singletons. The germline V gene encodes CDR1 LGHNA and CDR2 YNFKEQ. V lost 3 bases and J 8 bases, leaving 17 bases between the germline ends. This CDR3 has 16 amino acids. The chain employs TRBV4-2 and TRBJ1-6; tentative D call: TRBD1 (6 bases). The clonotype originates from a woman between 50 and 59 years old in good health and CMV-seropositive. The sample taken for sequencing was PBMCs. CDR3 sequence reads: CASSHPQGRLDSPLHF. DNA of the CDR3: TGTGCCAGCAGCCACCCTCAGGGGAGACTTGATTCACCCCTCCACTTT.